This T cell receptor (beta chain) was sequenced in a study of blood T cell repertoires in COVID-19. Whole-study context: The United States, Italy and Spain supplied acute and convalescent COVID-19 samples. PBMCs, B-cell-depleted T cells, or T cells were the source of the cDNA or gDNA that made up the material.

Trimming took 1 base from V and 2 from J, leaving 11 bases between them. Germline lookup yields CDR1 LGHDT and CDR2 YNNKEL (reference sequence). The CDR3 has 15 amino acids. In the authors' methods: From reference gene primer amplification, estimates of nucleated cell counts were derived. TCRdb's copy holds only in-frame clones and misses some; the assay was immunoSEQ multiplex PCR. The V and J calls and the clone size are those of that table, but D and trimming were determined from the DNA. Among approximately 82,000 clones listed, around 82% were seen once. Source material: peripheral blood. The receptor comes from a woman in her sixties or seventies with acute or convalescent COVID-19. The chain combines TRBV3-1 (or the pseudogene TRBV3-2) with TRBJ2-5, with D possibly matching TRBD1 (5 bases). The CDR3 DNA reads TGTGCCAGCAGCCAAGTGGGCAGGGATCAAGAGACCCAGTACTTC. It specifies CASSQVGRDQETQYF.